One sample yielded the 13 T cell receptor beta chains listed below, sequenced in a study of response to subunit inactivated influenza vaccine. TCRdb reprocessed the RT-PCR reads via MiXCR and lists one record per CDR3 protein. The sample comprises roughly 700,000 distinct CDR3 sequences, about a sixth of which are singletons, and under 14% rests with the top ten. This sample comprised PBMCs from blood, obtained roughly 12 days after vaccination. These receptors were obtained from a man between 45 and 60 years old who received an inactivated influenza vaccine.

V is TRBV29-1 and J is TRBJ2-2, with TRBD2 matching 7 bases. This CDR3 region has 13 residues. J lost 6 bases, V lost 4 bases, and 5 bases had no gene match. Germline CDR1 and CDR2: SQVTM and ANQGSEA. The CDR3 sequence is CSVARDYAGELFF. In nucleotides, the CDR3 is TGCAGCGTTGCCAGGGACTACGCCGGGGAGCTGTTTTTT.

The chain has TRBV10-3 and TRBJ2-7; D gene uncertain. V dropped 4 bases and J dropped 0 bases, with 16 bases sitting between them. The CDR3 is made up of 16 amino acids. Looked up from germline, CDR1 is ENHRY and CDR2 is SYGVKD. CDR3 sequence reads: CAISVLLPGPSYEQYF. The CDR3 nucleotides are TGTGCCATCAGTGTACTCTTACCAGGACCCTCCTACGAGCAGTACTTC.

The chain is built from TRBV7-8 and TRBJ1-6, with unresolved D. The CDR3 extends over 16 amino acids. CDR1 SGHVS and CDR2 FQNEAQ come from the germline V gene. Deletions cut 0 bases from V and 6 bases from J, with 12 bases between. This CDR3 is CASSLAPADSNSPLHF. DNA of the CDR3: TGTGCCAGCAGCTTAGCCCCGGCGGACTCTAATTCACCCCTCCACTTT. The variable domain in full, completed from reference TRBV7-8 and TRBJ1-6, reads GAGVSQSPRYKVAKRGQDVALRCDPISGHVSLFWYQQALGQGPEFLTYFQNEAQLDKSGLPSDRFFAERPEGSVSTLKIQRTQQEDSAVYLCASSLAPADSNSPLHFGNGTRLTVT.

The sample holds a few counts of this clonotype. This chain connects TRBV12-3 or TRBV12-4 to TRBJ1-5; D remains ambiguous. V was trimmed by 5 bases and J by 9 bases, leaving 11 bases between them. The CDR3 contains 12 residues. CDR3 region: CASSLDTRPQHF. CDR3 DNA sequence: TGTGCCAGCAGTCTGGATACGAGGCCCCAGCATTTT.

At least ten counts were recorded for this clonotype. The chain employs TRBV5-5 and TRBJ1-3; D perhaps matches TRBD1 (5 bases). This CDR3 has 16 residues. V lost 4 bases to trimming and J lost 4 bases, with 18 bases between them. In germline, CDR1 is SGHKS, CDR2 YYEKEE (reference sequence). CDR3 in DNA: TGTGCCAGCAGCCCTATCAGCAGGGCGAGCGGAAACACCATATATTTT. Its protein product is CASSPISRASGNTIYF.

V gene TRBV11-2 combines with J gene TRBJ2-1, with D maybe TRBD2 (5 bases). Trimming cost V 6 bases and J 14 bases, with 17 bases left between them. The CDR3 runs to 12 residues. The germline V gene has CDR1 SGHAT and CDR2 FQNNGV. CDR3 in DNA: TGTGCCAGCAGATCCGGACTTATTCGGGAGTTCTTC. Amino acid sequence: CASRSGLIREFF.

The chain recombines TRBV20-1 with TRBJ2-2, with D unresolved. Trimming pared 1 base from V and 0 bases from J, leaving 6 bases between. CDR1 is DFQATT, CDR2 SNEGSKA, per germline (reference sequence). The CDR3 spans 14 residues. CDR3 bases: TGCAGTGCTAGAGTAGGTGCGAACACCGGGGAGCTGTTTTTT. As protein: CSARVGANTGELFF.

This clonotype has just a few counts. The V and J genes are TRBV5-1 and TRBJ1-6; TRBD1 agrees at 9 bases. The CDR3 runs 15 residues. With V trimmed by 1 base and J by 9 bases, 5 bases remained unmatched. Germline CDR1 SGHRS, CDR2 YFSETQ. The CDR3 is CASSLSTGGFSPLHF. In nucleotides, the CDR3 is TGCGCCAGCAGCTTGTCTACAGGGGGCTTTTCACCCCTCCACTTT.

In its sample, this clonotype was seen a few times. Written as DNA, the CDR3 is TGTGCCAGCAGCCCGCCAGGACAGAGTGAAAAACTGTTTTTT. Encoded protein: CASSPPGQSEKLFF. The chain has TRBV14 and TRBJ1-4, with D possibly matching TRBD1 (6 bases). The CDR3 extends over 14 amino acids. Germline values: CDR1 SGHDN, CDR2 FVKESK. The V end was cut by 4 bases, the J end by 7 bases, with 13 bases between. The whole variable domain, filled in from reference TRBV14 and TRBJ1-4, reads EAGVTQFPSHSVIEKGQTVTLRCDPISGHDNLYWYRRVMGKEIKFLLHFVKESKQDESGMPNNRFLAERTGGTYSTLKVQPAELEDSGVYFCASSPPGQSEKLFFGSGTQLSVL.

The table lists this clonotype with a few counts. The V call is TRBV29-1, the J call TRBJ2-3, with unresolved D. Germline CDR1 reads SQVTM; CDR2 reads ANQGSEA. The CDR3 loop spans 13 amino acids. V gave up 7 bases and J gave up 7 bases, with 18 bases separating them. CDR3 nucleotide sequence: TGCAGCGCAGGAGATACCCCTGGATATACGCAGTATTTT. Translating it yields CSAGDTPGYTQYF.

This sequence joins TRBV5-6 and TRBJ2-5; D possibly corresponds to TRBD1 (6 bases). CDR1 and CDR2 (germline): SGHDT, YYEEEE. V lost 5 bases and J 9 bases, leaving 17 bases between the germline ends. The CDR3 has 13 residues. CDR3 coding DNA: TGTGCCAGCAGTCCTAGGAGGCAGGGGTCCCAGTACTTC. The encoded protein is CASSPRRQGSQYF.

This clonotype was counted between two and nine times. The chain combines TRBV9 with TRBJ2-1; D possibly matches TRBD1 or TRBD2 (6 bases each). The CDR3 runs 13 residues. Trimming took off 10 bases at V and 5 bases at J, with 16 bases between the two ends. Germline V gene lookup returns CDR1 SGDLS and CDR2 YYNGEE. The CDR3 nucleotides read TGTGCCCGGAGGGGGGAGAGGGACAATGAGCAGTTCTTC. It encodes CARRGERDNEQFF.

Only a few counts were recorded for this clonotype. This sequence joins TRBV20-1 and TRBJ2-5, with 11 positions matching TRBD2. CDR1 and CDR2 from the germline V gene are DFQATT and SNEGSKA (reference sequence). The CDR3 sequence is 15 residues long. Losses at the gene ends were 0 bases for V and 4 bases for J; bases not matched to a gene: 4. The CDR3 nucleotides read TGCAGTGCTAGAGAGGGTAGCGGGAGGGCAGAGACCCAGTACTTC. Translating gives CSAREGSGRAETQYF.